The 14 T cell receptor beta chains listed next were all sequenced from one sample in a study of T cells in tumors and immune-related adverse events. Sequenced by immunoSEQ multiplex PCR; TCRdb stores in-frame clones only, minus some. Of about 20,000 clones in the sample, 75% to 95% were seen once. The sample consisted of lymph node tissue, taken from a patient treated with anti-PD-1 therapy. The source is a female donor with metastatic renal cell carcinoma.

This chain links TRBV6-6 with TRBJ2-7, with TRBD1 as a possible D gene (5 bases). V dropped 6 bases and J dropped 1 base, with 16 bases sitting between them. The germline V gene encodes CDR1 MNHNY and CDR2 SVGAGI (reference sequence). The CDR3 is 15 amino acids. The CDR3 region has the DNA TGTGCCAGCAGACTATCGACAGCAACGTCCTACGAGCAGTACTTC. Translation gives CASRLSTATSYEQYF.

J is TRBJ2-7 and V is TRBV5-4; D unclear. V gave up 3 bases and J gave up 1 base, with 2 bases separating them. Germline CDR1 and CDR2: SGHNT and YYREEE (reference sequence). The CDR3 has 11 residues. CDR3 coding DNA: TGTGCCAGCAGCTCGTCCTACGAGCAGTACTTC. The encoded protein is CASSSSYEQYF. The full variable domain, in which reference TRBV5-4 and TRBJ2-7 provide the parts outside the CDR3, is ETGVTQSPTHLIKTRGQQVTLRCSSQSGHNTVSWYQQALGQGPQFIFQYYREEENGRGNFPPRFSGLQFPNYSSELNVNALELDDSALYLCASSSSYEQYFGPGTRLTVT.

CDR3 bases: TGCGCCAGCAGCCAAGATACATTGGGGGGCCGCCATGAGACCCAGTACTTC. This translates into CASSQDTLGGRHETQYF. The rearrangement links TRBV4-1 to TRBJ2-5, with D possibly being TRBD1 or TRBD2 (6 bases each). This CDR3 contains 17 residues. In germline, CDR1 is MGHRA, CDR2 YSYEKL. Trimming pared 0 bases from V and 5 bases from J, leaving 19 bases between.

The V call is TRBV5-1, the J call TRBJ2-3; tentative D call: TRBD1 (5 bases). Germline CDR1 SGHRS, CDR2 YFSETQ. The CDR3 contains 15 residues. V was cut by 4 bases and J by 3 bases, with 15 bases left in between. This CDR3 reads CASSSSGSPTDTQYF. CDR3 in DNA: TGCGCCAGCAGCAGCTCAGGGTCCCCTACAGATACGCAGTATTTT. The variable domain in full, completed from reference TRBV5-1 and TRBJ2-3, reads KAGVTQTPRYLIKTRGQQVTLSCSPISGHRSVSWYQQTPGQGLQFLFEYFSETQRNKGNFPGRFSGRQFSNSRSEMNVSTLELGDSALYLCASSSSGSPTDTQYFGPGTRLTVL.

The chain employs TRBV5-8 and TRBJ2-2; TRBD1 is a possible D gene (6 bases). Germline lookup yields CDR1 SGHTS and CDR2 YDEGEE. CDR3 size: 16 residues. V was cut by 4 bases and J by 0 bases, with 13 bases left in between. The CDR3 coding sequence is TGTGCCAGCAGCCAAGGGACAACTTCGAACACCGGGGAGCTGTTTTTT. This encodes CASSQGTTSNTGELFF.

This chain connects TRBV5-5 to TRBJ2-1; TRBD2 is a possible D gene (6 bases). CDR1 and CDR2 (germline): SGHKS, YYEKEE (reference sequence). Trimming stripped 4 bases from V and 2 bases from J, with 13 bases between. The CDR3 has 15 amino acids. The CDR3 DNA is TGTGCCAGCAGCGCGCCGGGAGTGGCCTACAATGAGCAGTTCTTC. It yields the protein CASSAPGVAYNEQFF.

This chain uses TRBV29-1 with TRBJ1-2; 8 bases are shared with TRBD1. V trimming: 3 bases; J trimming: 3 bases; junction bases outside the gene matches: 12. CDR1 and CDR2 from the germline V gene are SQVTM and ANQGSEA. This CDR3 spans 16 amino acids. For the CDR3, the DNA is TGCAGCGTTGAGAGGGGGGGACAGGCGCTACACTATGGCTACACCTTC. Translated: CSVERGGQALHYGYTF.

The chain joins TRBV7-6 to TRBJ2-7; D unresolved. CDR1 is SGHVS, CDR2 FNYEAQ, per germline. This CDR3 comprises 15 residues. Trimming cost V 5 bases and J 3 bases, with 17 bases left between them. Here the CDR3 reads CASSQAPSTNYEQYF. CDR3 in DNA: TGTGCCAGCAGCCAAGCCCCGAGTACCAACTACGAGCAGTACTTC.

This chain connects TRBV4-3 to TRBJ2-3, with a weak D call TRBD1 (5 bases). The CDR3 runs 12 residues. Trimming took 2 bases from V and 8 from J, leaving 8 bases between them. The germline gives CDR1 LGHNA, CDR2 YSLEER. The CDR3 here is CASSQLQGTQYF. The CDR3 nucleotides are TGCGCCAGCAGCCAATTGCAGGGTACGCAGTATTTT.

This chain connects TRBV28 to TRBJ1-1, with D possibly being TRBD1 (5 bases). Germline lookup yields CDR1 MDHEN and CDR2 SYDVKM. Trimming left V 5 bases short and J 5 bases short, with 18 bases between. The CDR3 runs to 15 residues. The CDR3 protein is CASSALLEGRTEAFF. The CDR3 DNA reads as TGTGCCAGCAGTGCGCTCCTGGAGGGACGGACTGAAGCTTTCTTT.

In DNA, the CDR3 is TGTGCCAGCAGTGAAGATTTGGGGCAGTATGGCTACACCTTC. This codes for CASSEDLGQYGYTF. V is TRBV6-1 and J is TRBJ1-2, with a possible D match to TRBD1 (5 bases). Per germline, CDR1 MNHNS and CDR2 SASEGT. This CDR3 comprises 14 residues. Trimming took 1 base from V and 5 from J, leaving 11 bases between them.

The CDR3 sequence: CSVDGRFQETQYF. The DNA of the CDR3 is TGCAGCGTTGATGGACGGTTTCAAGAGACCCAGTACTTC. V gene TRBV29-1 combines with J gene TRBJ2-5; D unresolved. The length of the CDR3 is 13 residues. Looked up from germline, CDR1 is SQVTM and CDR2 is ANQGSEA. V dropped 3 bases and J dropped 2 bases, with 10 bases sitting between them.

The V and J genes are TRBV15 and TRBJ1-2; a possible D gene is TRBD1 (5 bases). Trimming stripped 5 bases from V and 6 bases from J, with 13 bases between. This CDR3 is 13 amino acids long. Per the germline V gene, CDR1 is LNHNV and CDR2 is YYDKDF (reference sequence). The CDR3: CATSGDGLHGYTF. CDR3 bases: TGTGCCACCAGCGGGGACGGGTTGCATGGCTACACCTTC.

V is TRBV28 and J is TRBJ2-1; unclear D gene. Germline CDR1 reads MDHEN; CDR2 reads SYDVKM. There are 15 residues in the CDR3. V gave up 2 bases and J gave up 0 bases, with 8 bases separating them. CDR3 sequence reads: CASSLGLSSYNEQFF. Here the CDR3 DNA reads TGTGCCAGCAGTTTAGGTCTTAGCTCCTACAATGAGCAGTTCTTC.